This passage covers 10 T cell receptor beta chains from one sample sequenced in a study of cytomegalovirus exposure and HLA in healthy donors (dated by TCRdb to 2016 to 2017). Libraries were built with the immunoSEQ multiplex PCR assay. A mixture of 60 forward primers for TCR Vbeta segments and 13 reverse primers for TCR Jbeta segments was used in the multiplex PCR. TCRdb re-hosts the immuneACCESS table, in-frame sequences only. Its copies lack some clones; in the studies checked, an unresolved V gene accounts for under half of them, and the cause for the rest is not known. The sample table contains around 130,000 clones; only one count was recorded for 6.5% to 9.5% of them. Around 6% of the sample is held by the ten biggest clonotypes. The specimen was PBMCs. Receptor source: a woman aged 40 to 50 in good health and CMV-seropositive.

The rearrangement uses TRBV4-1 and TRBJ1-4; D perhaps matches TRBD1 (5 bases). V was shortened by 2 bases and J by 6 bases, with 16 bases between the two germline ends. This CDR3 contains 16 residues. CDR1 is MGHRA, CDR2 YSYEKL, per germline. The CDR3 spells CASSQTRRDGDEKLFF. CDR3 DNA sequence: TGCGCCAGCAGCCAAACGAGGAGGGACGGAGATGAAAAACTGTTTTTT.

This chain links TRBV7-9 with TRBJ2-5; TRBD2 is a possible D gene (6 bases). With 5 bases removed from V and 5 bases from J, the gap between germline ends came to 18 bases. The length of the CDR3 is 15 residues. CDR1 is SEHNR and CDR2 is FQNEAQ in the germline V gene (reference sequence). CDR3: CASSPPREPLETQYF. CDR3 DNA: TGTGCCAGCAGCCCACCTCGGGAGCCTCTGGAGACCCAGTACTTC.

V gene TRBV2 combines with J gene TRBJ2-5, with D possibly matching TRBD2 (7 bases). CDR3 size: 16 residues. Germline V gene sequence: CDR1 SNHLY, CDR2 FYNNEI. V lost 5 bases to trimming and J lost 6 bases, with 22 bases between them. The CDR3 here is CASSPRITGGKQTQYF. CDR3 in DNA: TGTGCCAGCAGTCCTAGGATCACGGGGGGCAAACAGACCCAGTACTTC.

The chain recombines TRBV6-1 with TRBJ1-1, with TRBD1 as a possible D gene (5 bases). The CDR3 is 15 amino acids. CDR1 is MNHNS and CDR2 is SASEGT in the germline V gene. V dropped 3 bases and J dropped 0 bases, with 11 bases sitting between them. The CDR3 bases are TGTGCCAGCAGTGATAGGGGTATATTGAACACTGAAGCTTTCTTT. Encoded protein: CASSDRGILNTEAFF.

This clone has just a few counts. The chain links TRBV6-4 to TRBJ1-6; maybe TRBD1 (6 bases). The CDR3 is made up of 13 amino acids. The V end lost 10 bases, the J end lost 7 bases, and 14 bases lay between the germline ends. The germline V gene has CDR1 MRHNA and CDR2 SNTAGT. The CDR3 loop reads CATSRQANSPLHF. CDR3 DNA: TGTGCCACGAGTAGACAGGCCAATTCACCCCTCCACTTT.

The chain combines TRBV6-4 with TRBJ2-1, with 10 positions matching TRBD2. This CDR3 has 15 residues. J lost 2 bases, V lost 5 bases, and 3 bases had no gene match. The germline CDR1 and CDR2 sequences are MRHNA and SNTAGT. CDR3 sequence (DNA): TGTGCCAGCAGTCACGGGACTAGCGCCTACAATGAGCAGTTCTTC. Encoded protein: CASSHGTSAYNEQFF.

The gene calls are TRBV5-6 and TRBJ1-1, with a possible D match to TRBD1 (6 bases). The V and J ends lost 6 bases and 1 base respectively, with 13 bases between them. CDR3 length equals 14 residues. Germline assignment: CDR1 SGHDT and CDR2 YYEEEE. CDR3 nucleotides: TGTGCCAGCACCCTTGGGGGGGCGAACACTGAAGCTTTCTTT. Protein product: CASTLGGANTEAFF.

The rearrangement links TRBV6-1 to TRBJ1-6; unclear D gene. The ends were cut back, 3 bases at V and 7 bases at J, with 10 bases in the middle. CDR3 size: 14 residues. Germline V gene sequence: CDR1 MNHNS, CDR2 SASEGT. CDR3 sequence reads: CASSEPGTNSPLHF. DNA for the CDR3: TGTGCCAGCAGTGAGCCGGGAACCAATTCACCCCTCCACTTT.

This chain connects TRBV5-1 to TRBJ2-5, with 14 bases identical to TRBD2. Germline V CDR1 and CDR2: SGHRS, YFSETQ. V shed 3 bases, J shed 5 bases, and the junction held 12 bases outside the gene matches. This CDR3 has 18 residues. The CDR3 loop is CASSSETSGGVRYETQYF. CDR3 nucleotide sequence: TGCGCCAGCAGCTCCGAGACTAGCGGGGGGGTTCGATATGAGACCCAGTACTTC.

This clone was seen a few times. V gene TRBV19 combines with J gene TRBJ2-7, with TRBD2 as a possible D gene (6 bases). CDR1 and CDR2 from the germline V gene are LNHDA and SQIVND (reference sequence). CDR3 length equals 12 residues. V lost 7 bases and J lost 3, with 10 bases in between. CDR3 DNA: TGTGCCAGTATGGGGGAGGACTACGAGCAGTACTTC. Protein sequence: CASMGEDYEQYF. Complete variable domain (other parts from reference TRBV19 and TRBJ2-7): DGGITQSPKYLFRKEGQNVTLSCEQNLNHDAMYWYRQDPGQGLRLIYYSQIVNDFQKGDIAEGYSVSREKKESFPLTVTSAQKNPTAFYLCASMGEDYEQYFGPGTRLTVT.